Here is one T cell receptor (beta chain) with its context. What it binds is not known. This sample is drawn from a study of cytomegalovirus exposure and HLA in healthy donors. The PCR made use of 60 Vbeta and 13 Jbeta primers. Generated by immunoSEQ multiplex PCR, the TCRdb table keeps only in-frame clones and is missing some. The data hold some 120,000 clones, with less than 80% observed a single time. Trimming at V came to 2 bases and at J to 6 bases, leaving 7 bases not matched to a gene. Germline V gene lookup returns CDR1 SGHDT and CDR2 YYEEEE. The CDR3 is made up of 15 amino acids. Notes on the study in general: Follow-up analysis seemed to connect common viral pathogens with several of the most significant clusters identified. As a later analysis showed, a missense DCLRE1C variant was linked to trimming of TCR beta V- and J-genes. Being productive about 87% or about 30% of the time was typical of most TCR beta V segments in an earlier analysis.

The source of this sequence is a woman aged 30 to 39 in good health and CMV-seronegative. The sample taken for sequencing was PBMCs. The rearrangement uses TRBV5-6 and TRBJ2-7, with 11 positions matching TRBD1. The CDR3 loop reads CASSFGTGGFGEQYF. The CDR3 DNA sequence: TGTGCCAGCAGCTTTGGGACAGGGGGTTTTGGCGAGCAGTACTTC.